What follows is one T cell receptor (beta chain) and its context. Its antigen is undetermined. Trimming took 6 bases from V and 6 from J, leaving 12 bases between them. The length of the CDR3 is 12 residues. Germline values: CDR1 MDHEN, CDR2 SYDVKM. No patient had autoimmune disease or received systemic immunosuppression. TCRdb's table, derived via immunoSEQ multiplex PCR, lists solely in-frame clones and lacks some. This sample yields about 69,000 clones, of which about nine tenths are seen a single time; 5.5% to 6% belongs to the top ten. The sample belongs to a study of OX40 agonist ivuxolimab in advanced cancers. Study-level results: Clonal expansion from baseline to week 6 occurred in both CD4+ and CD8+ T cells. Among the least clonally expanded were partial responders at 0.1-3.0 mg/kg.

V and J are TRBV28 and TRBJ2-7; the D is unclear. The source is an adult with an advanced solid tumor such as melanoma, head and neck, liver or kidney cancer. The sample in question was CD4+ or CD8+ T cells sorted from blood, obtained in a trial of the OX40 agonist ivuxolimab. CDR3 amino acids: CASSLEWAEQYF. The CDR3, as DNA: TGTGCCAGCAGCCTTGAATGGGCCGAGCAGTACTTC.